This TCR beta chain was recovered during a study of CD8 T cells in Susac syndrome. Looked up from germline, CDR1 is SGHVS and CDR2 is FQNEAQ. The CDR3 has 22 residues. V shed 1 base and J 2 bases; nucleotides not matched to a gene: 22. With random hexamers, about 0.45 to 1 ug RNA was reverse transcribed. TCRdb reprocessed the immunoSEQ multiplex PCR reads with MiXCR, giving one entry per CDR3 protein. The data contain about 300,000 distinct CDR3 sequences, roughly 85% of them singletons. The chain joins TRBV7-8 to TRBJ2-3; 9 nucleotides agree with TRBD2. This receptor was identified in a human donor with multiple sclerosis. Source material: CD8+ T cells from PBMCs. The CDR3 DNA reads as TGTGCCAGCAGCTTAGAGCCCCATAGCGGGAGTCTTGACGTGGGTACCACAGATACGCAGTATTTT. It yields the protein CASSLEPHSGSLDVGTTDTQYF.